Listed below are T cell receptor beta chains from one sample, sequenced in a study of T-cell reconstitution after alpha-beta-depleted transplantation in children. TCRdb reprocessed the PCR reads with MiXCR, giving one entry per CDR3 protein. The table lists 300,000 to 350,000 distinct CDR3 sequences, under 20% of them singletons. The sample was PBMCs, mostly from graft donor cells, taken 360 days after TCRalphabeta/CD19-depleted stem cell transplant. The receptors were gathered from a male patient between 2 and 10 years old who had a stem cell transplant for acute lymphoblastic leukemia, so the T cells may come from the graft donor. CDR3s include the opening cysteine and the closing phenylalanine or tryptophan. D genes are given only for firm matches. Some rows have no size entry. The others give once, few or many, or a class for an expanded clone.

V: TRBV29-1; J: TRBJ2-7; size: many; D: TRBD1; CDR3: CSVVGTGDRYEQYF; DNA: TGCAGCGTCGTCGGGACAGGGGACAGGTACGAGCAGTACTTC
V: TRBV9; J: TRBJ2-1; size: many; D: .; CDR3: CASSVAGNYNEQFF; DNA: TGTGCCAGCAGCGTAGCGGGGAACTACAATGAGCAGTTCTTC
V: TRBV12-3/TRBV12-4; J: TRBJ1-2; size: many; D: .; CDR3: CASTDTYGYTF; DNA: TGTGCCAGCACCGACACTTATGGCTACACCTTC
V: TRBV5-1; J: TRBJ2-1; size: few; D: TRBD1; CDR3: CASSLVRYDRAFYNEQFF; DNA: TGCGCCAGCAGCTTGGTCCGCTACGACAGGGCTTTCTACAATGAGCAGTTCTTC
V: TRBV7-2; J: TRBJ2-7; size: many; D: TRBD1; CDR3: CASSVDRDRGYEQYF; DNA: TGTGCCAGCAGCGTCGACCGGGACAGGGGCTACGAGCAGTACTTC
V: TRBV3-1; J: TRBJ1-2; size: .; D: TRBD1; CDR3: CASSPRPQGATGYTF; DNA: TGTGCCAGCAGCCCCCGACCACAGGGGGCCACGGGCTACACCTTC
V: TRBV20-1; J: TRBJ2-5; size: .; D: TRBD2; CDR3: CSARLAGSKETQYF; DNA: TGCAGTGCTAGGCTAGCGGGGTCCAAAGAGACCCAGTACTTC
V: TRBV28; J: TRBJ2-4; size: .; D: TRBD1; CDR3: CATQTGYDGVKNIQYF; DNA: TGTGCCACCCAGACAGGGTATGATGGGGTCAAAAACATTCAGTACTTC
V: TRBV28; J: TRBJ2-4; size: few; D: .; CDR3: CASSPVGGRNIQYF; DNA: TGTGCCAGCAGCCCCGTGGGAGGTAGGAACATTCAGTACTTC
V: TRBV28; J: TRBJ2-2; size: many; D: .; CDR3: CASSLVMGPPITGELFF; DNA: TGTGCCAGCAGTTTAGTTATGGGTCCCCCCATCACCGGGGAGCTGTTTTTT
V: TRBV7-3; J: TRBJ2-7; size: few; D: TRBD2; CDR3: CASSSGAGAQGEEYF; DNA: TGTGCCAGCAGCTCCGGAGCGGGAGCGCAGGGAGAGGAGTACTTC
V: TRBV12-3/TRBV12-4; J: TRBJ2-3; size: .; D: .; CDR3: CASSLGSGPSSADTQYF; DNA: TGTGCCAGCAGTTTAGGTTCAGGGCCCTCCTCCGCAGATACGCAGTATTTT
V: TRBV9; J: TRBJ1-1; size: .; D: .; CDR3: CASSVAETAFMNTEAFF; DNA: TGTGCCAGCAGCGTAGCCGAGACAGCGTTCATGAACACTGAAGCTTTCTTT
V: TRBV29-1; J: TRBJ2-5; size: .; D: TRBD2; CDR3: CSVERGSLLAETQYF; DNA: TGCAGCGTTGAACGCGGGAGCCTTCTCGCGGAGACCCAGTACTTC
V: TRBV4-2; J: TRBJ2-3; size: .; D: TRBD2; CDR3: CASSLGAGGPTDTQCF; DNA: TGTGCCAGCAGCCTGGGAGCGGGAGGGCCCACAGATACGCAGTGTTTT
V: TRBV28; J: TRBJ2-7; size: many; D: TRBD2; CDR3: CASSPVTSGVSSYEQYF; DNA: TGTGCCAGCAGTCCCGTGACTAGCGGGGTAAGCTCCTACGAGCAGTACTTC
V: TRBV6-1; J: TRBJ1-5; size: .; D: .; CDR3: CASSPQGVGNQPQHF; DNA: TGTGCCAGCAGCCCACAGGGAGTGGGGAATCAGCCCCAGCATTTT
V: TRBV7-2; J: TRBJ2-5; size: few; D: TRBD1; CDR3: CASSSHRGQETQYF; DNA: TGTGCCAGCAGCTCCCACAGGGGCCAAGAGACCCAGTACTTC
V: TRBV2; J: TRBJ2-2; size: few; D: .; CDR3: CASAAEFNTGELFF; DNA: TGTGCCAGCGCGGCTGAATTTAACACCGGGGAGCTGTTTTTT
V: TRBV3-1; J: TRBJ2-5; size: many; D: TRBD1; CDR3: CASRYRGQGRETQYF; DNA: TGTGCCAGCAGATACCGCGGACAGGGGAGGGAGACCCAGTACTTC
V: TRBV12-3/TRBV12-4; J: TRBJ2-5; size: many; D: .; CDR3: CASSFINF; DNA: TGTGCCAGCAGTTTTATAAACTTC
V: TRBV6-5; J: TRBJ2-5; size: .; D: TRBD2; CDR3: CASSYSTSGRSWETQYF; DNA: TGTGCCAGCAGTTACTCGACCAGCGGGAGGTCATGGGAGACCCAGTACTTC
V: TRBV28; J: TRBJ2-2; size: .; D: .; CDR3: CASLDRAGELFF; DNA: TGTGCCAGCCTGGACAGAGCCGGGGAGCTGTTTTTT
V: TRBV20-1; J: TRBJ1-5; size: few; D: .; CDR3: CSALPQGDNNQPQHF; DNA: TGCAGTGCTCTGCCACAAGGGGATAACAATCAGCCCCAGCATTTT
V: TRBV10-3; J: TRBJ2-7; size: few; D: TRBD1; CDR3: CAISITGGEQYF; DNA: TGTGCCATCAGTATAACAGGGGGCGAGCAGTACTTC
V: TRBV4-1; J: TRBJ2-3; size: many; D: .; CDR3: CASSQDGGASPDTQYF; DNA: TGCGCCAGCAGCCAAGATGGGGGCGCTTCTCCAGATACGCAGTATTTT
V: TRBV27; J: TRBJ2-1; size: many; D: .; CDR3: CASTGGGAQSYNEQFF; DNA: TGTGCCAGCACCGGAGGTGGGGCTCAATCCTACAATGAGCAGTTCTTC